This T cell receptor beta chain was observed in a study of graft-versus-host responses after intestinal transplantation. Study as a whole: Recipients were all induced with anti-thymocyte globulin, then given tacrolimus and steroids for roughly 3 years.

TCRdb keeps only in-frame clones here, not all; method: immunoSEQ multiplex PCR. Among roughly 120,000 clones listed, approximately 93% were seen once. This CDR3 is 13 amino acids long. Per the germline V gene, CDR1 is MNHNS and CDR2 is SASEGT. J was trimmed by 4 bases and V by 3 bases; bases with no gene match: 2. This clone has only one observation. Its antigen is as yet unknown. Study observations and caveats: Association was observed between peak circulating GvH clone levels and early post-transplant HvG declines. GvH clones surfaced in recipient marrow, some emerging earlier in ileum or blood. High graft-versus-host to host-versus-graft clonal ratios were found in allografts of patients who had graft-donor T cell macrochimerism.

The TCR sequence derives from a human donor who was the organ donor for an intestinal transplant. The V and J genes are TRBV6-1 and TRBJ2-7; 8 nucleotides align to TRBD1. This material consisted of unstimulated CD8+ T cells sorted from spleen or lymph node cells, taken before transplant. In DNA, the CDR3 is TGTGCCAGCAGTGAGAACAGGGGGTACGAGCAGTACTTC. Translating gives CASSENRGYEQYF.